Given below is one TCR beta chain in context. TCRdb analysed the 5' RACE reads with MiXCR anew, one entry per CDR3 protein. The sample holds about 500,000 distinct CDR3 sequences; roughly an eighth are singletons and the top ten take approximately 0.98%. The CDR3 totals 15 residues. The germline CDR1 and CDR2 sequences are SGDLS and YYNGEE. After removal of 5 bases from V and 3 bases from J, the junction contained 5 bases not matched to a gene. The data stem from a study of identical twins. The data also belong to a second study, concerning yellow fever vaccine responses in identical twins.

The genes are TRBV9 and TRBJ2-6, with 7 bases aligning to TRBD1. The source material was CD4+ T cells sorted from blood. The TCR sequence derives from a woman aged 18 to 35 in good health. CDR3 protein: CASRFTGVGANVLTF. DNA of the CDR3: TGTGCCAGCAGATTTACAGGGGTTGGGGCCAACGTCCTGACTTTC.